Listed below are T cell receptor beta chains from one sample, sequenced in a study of T cells in Graves' hyperthyroidism and ophthalmopathy. MiXCR, applied by TCRdb to the multiplex PCR reads, yields one record per CDR3 protein. This table has roughly 630,000 distinct CDR3 sequences, approximately 14% appearing once. The sample consisted of blood. The receptors shown here come from a woman between 25 and 40 years old with Graves' hyperthyroidism. Each CDR3 is given with its conserved first and last residue. A D gene is named only where the DNA matches it firmly. Not all rows give a size; the values are once, few, many and, for expanded clones, a class.

d_call	v_call	j_call	clone_size	cdr3_nt	cdr3_aa
NA	TRBV27	TRBJ1-1	many	TGTGCCAGCAGTTCACAATACGGGGGATTGAACACTGAAGCTTTCTTT	CASSSQYGGLNTEAFF
NA	TRBV12-3/TRBV12-4	TRBJ1-1	many	TGTGCCAGCAGTAACCCAACGGGAGGGACTGAAGCTTTCTTT	CASSNPTGGTEAFF
NA	TRBV28	TRBJ2-2	NA	TGTGCCCTCTGGGGGGAGCTGTTTTTT	CALWGELFF
TRBD1	TRBV20-1	TRBJ2-7	many	TGCAGTGCTAGAGACGACAGGGGAGCCTACGAGCAGTACTTC	CSARDDRGAYEQYF
NA	TRBV6-1	TRBJ2-5	many	TGTGCCAGCAGTGCTACTGAGAAAGAGACCCAGTACTTC	CASSATEKETQYF
NA	TRBV27	TRBJ2-1	NA	TGTGCCAGCAGTTTGTCACAGGTAAACAATGAGCAGTTCTTC	CASSLSQVNNEQFF
TRBD1	TRBV7-9	TRBJ1-2	many	TGTGCCAGCAGCTTAGACAGGGGATCTAACTATGGCTACACCTTC	CASSLDRGSNYGYTF
TRBD1	TRBV7-3	TRBJ2-5	NA	TGTGCCAGCAGCTCCACAGGGGGCCGGGGAGAGACCCAGTACTTC	CASSSTGGRGETQYF
TRBD1	TRBV11-2	TRBJ2-7	many	TGTGCCAGCAGCCCCCATACCGGGACAGGGATCGAGCAGTACTTC	CASSPHTGTGIEQYF
NA	TRBV12-3/TRBV12-4	TRBJ2-6	few	TGTGCCAGCAGTTCCCATAGCTCTGGGGCCAACGTCCTGACTTTC	CASSSHSSGANVLTF